A single sample gave rise to the 6 T cell receptor beta chains below, sequenced in a study of cytomegalovirus exposure and HLA in healthy donors. Primers for the PCR totalled 60 Vbeta and 13 Jbeta. Measured with immunoSEQ multiplex PCR; TCRdb has only the in-frame clones, and not every one. The sample has about 140,000 clones, 66% seen once. Sequences were obtained from PBMCs. The receptors come from a human donor in good health.

This clone showed up just once. The V gene is TRBV9, the J gene TRBJ2-5; D is perhaps TRBD2 (6 bases). The CDR3 totals 14 residues. The V gene's germline CDR1 is SGDLS and CDR2 YYNGEE. The V end lost 4 bases, the J end lost 5 bases, and 15 bases lay between the germline ends. The CDR3 bases are TGTGCCAGCAGCCCCTGGGGAGGAGGGGAGACCCAGTACTTC. This sequence encodes CASSPWGGGETQYF.

CDR3 residues: CASSLTPTGDIGTQYF. The CDR3 region has the DNA TGCGCCAGCAGCTTGACCCCGACAGGCGACATAGGTACGCAGTATTTT. This chain links TRBV5-1 with TRBJ2-3, with D perhaps TRBD1 (6 bases). Germline CDR1 reads SGHRS; CDR2 reads YFSETQ. The CDR3 contains 16 residues. V gave up 1 base and J gave up 8 bases, with 20 bases separating them.

The chain combines TRBV7-9 with TRBJ2-1; 8 bases match TRBD2. With 5 bases clipped from V and 0 bases from J, the junction kept 9 bases outside the gene matches. Germline CDR1 reads SEHNR; CDR2 reads FQNEAQ (reference sequence). This CDR3 region has 17 residues. This CDR3 reads CASSPRTSPSSYNEQFF. As DNA, the CDR3 is TGTGCCAGCAGCCCCCGGACTAGCCCGAGCTCCTACAATGAGCAGTTCTTC.

The chain recombines TRBV13 with TRBJ2-7; 10 nucleotides agree with TRBD1. CDR1 and CDR2 from the germline V gene are PRHDT and FYEKMQ (reference sequence). The CDR3 is 15 amino acids. Trimming cost V 3 bases and J 6 bases; bases outside gene matches: 8. The CDR3 reads CASSFGTGDFGEQYF. The CDR3 bases are TGTGCCAGCAGCTTCGGGACAGGGGATTTCGGCGAGCAGTACTTC.

Here the CDR3 reads CASSQEGGKGSQPQHF. DNA for the CDR3: TGCGCCAGCAGCCAAGAGGGAGGGAAGGGCAGTCAGCCCCAGCATTTT. This chain uses TRBV4-1 with TRBJ1-5; D gene uncertain. The germline gives CDR1 MGHRA, CDR2 YSYEKL. CDR3 length equals 16 residues. V shed 0 bases and J shed 6 bases, with 15 bases lying between them.

The V call is TRBV28, the J call TRBJ2-7; D call uncertain. Germline V gives CDR1 MDHEN, CDR2 SYDVKM. The germline V and J ends were trimmed by 6 bases and 3 bases, with 9 bases remaining between them. The CDR3 contains 12 residues. The CDR3 bases are TGTGCCAGCAGCCAATCATTCTACGAGCAGTACTTC. Translation gives CASSQSFYEQYF.